Listed here are 21 T cell receptor beta chains from one sample, sequenced in a study of blood T cell repertoires in COVID-19. Sequenced by immunoSEQ multiplex PCR; TCRdb stores in-frame clones only, minus some. This sample carries about 61,000 clones, just over 85% of them seen once, and the ten largest clones take about a fifth. The sequencing input was peripheral blood. The receptors shown here come from a woman aged 80 or over with active COVID-19.

The V gene is TRBV28, the J gene TRBJ1-3, with D perhaps matching TRBD1 (6 bases). The CDR3 covers 16 residues. Trimming took off 2 bases at V and 2 bases at J, with 13 bases between the two ends. Germline V gene data show CDR1 as MDHEN and CDR2 as SYDVKM. Here the CDR3 reads CASSLTGTRAGNTIYF. Here the CDR3 DNA reads TGTGCCAGCAGTTTAACAGGGACGAGAGCTGGAAACACCATATATTTT. The full variable domain, with the rest looked up from reference TRBV28 and TRBJ1-3, is DVKVTQSSRYLVKRTGEKVFLECVQDMDHENMFWYRQDPGLGLRLIYFSYDVKMKEKGDIPEGYSVSREKKERFSLILESASTNQTSMYLCASSLTGTRAGNTIYFGEGSWLTVV.

This clone was counted a few times. The rearrangement links TRBV5-1 to TRBJ2-1; 7 nucleotides match TRBD2. CDR1 SGHRS and CDR2 YFSETQ come from the germline V gene. The CDR3 is made up of 16 amino acids. J lost 0 bases, V lost 0 bases, and 3 bases had no gene match. As DNA, the CDR3 is TGCGCCAGCAGCTTGGTGGCTAGCGGCTCCTACAATGAGCAGTTCTTC. It translates to CASSLVASGSYNEQFF.

This chain links TRBV5-1 with TRBJ2-6; D perhaps matches TRBD1 (5 bases). The V end was cut by 1 base, the J end by 0 bases, with 8 bases between. Germline-derived CDR1 and CDR2 are SGHRS and YFSETQ. The CDR3 spans 16 residues. The CDR3 nucleotides read TGCGCCAGCAGCTTGCGACAGAGCTCTGGGGCCAACGTCCTGACTTTC. Residues: CASSLRQSSGANVLTF.

The chain links TRBV4-1 to TRBJ2-7; TRBD2 is a possible D gene (5 bases). Germline V CDR1 and CDR2: MGHRA, YSYEKL. V gave up 0 bases and J gave up 3 bases, with 9 bases separating them. This CDR3 comprises 14 residues. The chain's CDR3 is CASSQDPSNYEQYF. The CDR3 DNA is TGCGCCAGCAGCCAAGATCCTAGCAACTACGAGCAGTACTTC.

This chain links TRBV24-1 with TRBJ2-1, with D possibly matching TRBD1 (6 bases). The CDR3 loop spans 15 amino acids. CDR1 and CDR2 from the germline V gene are KGHDR and SFDVKD. Deletions cut 9 bases from V and 4 bases from J, with 18 bases between. CDR3 coding DNA: TGTGCCACCGGAGTCCGGGACAACAATTACAATGAGCAGTTCTTC. Translated, it gives CATGVRDNNYNEQFF.

J is TRBJ2-7 and V is TRBV4-2, with 11 nucleotides matching TRBD1. The germline CDR1 and CDR2 sequences are LGHNA and YNFKEQ. With V trimmed by 4 bases and J by 4 bases, 6 bases remained unmatched. The CDR3 runs to 15 residues. CDR3 in amino acids: CASSRGTGGTYEQYF. In DNA form, the CDR3 reads TGTGCCAGCAGCCGCGGGACAGGGGGTACATACGAGCAGTACTTC.

The V call is TRBV7-9, the J call TRBJ1-2; TRBD1 matches at 7 bases. Germline loops: CDR1 SEHNR, CDR2 FQNEAQ (reference sequence). V shed 5 bases, J shed 4 bases, and the junction held 19 bases outside the gene matches. CDR3 length: 18 amino acids. CDR3 loop: CASSHWDREEGIGYGYTF. For the CDR3, the DNA is TGTGCCAGCAGCCACTGGGACAGAGAGGAGGGAATCGGCTATGGCTACACCTTC.

A note on this clone: One junction end does not reproduce the germline sequence, and a read error may be involved. The chain is built from TRBV7-7 and TRBJ2-5; D is perhaps TRBD1 (6 bases). The germline V gene has CDR1 SSHAT and CDR2 FNYEAQ (reference sequence). The CDR3 consists of 14 residues. CDR3 sequence (DNA): TGTGCTAGCAGCTCAACAGGGTTCGGAGAGACCCAGTACTTC. It yields the protein CASSSTGFGETQYF.

The chain is built from TRBV15 and TRBJ1-3; unclear D gene. The CDR3 covers 14 residues. The V end lost 0 bases, the J end lost 4 bases, and 7 bases lay between the germline ends. In germline, CDR1 is LNHNV, CDR2 YYDKDF (reference sequence). The CDR3 sequence: CATSRDRRGNTIYF. The DNA of the CDR3 is TGTGCCACCAGCAGAGATCGGCGGGGAAACACCATATATTTT.

This clone has just one count. V usage is TRBV18 and J usage is TRBJ2-3; 9 positions agree with TRBD2. Trimming took 4 bases from V and 1 from J; bases not matched to a gene: 6. CDR3 length equals 16 residues. CDR1 and CDR2 (germline): KGHSH, LQKENI. The CDR3 nucleotides are TGTGCCAGCTCACTTCCTTCTAGCGGGGGCACAGATACGCAGTATTTT. Amino acid sequence: CASSLPSSGGTDTQYF.

The chain is built from TRBV7-3 and TRBJ2-2; 8 bases are shared with TRBD1. Trimming removed 5 bases from V and 0 bases from J; junction bases left unmatched: 5. Germline assignment: CDR1 SGHTA and CDR2 FQGTGA. This CDR3 spans 16 amino acids. The CDR3 is CASSKPGQANTGELFF. The CDR3 DNA reads as TGTGCCAGCAGCAAGCCGGGACAGGCGAACACCGGGGAGCTGTTTTTT.

This clone was observed once. The V call is TRBV4-3, the J call TRBJ2-3; 12 nucleotides match TRBD2. The CDR3 runs to 15 residues. V dropped 2 bases and J dropped 10; count of bases not matched to a gene: 7. Germline V gives CDR1 LGHNA, CDR2 YSLEER. The CDR3 loop reads CASSQPPTSGGAQYF. In nucleotides, the CDR3 is TGCGCCAGCAGCCAACCCCCGACTAGCGGGGGAGCGCAGTATTTT.

The chain has TRBV19 and TRBJ2-2, with TRBD2 matching 13 bases. The V and J ends lost 4 bases and 6 bases, in that order; junction bases with no gene match: 2. CDR3 length equals 15 residues. Germline values: CDR1 LNHDA, CDR2 SQIVND (reference sequence). CDR3 amino acids: CASSRLAGGSGELFF. As DNA, the CDR3 is TGTGCCAGTAGTAGACTAGCGGGGGGATCCGGGGAGCTGTTTTTT.

The V gene is TRBV5-4, the J gene TRBJ2-7, with 10 bases lining up with TRBD1. In germline, CDR1 is SGHNT, CDR2 YYREEE (reference sequence). The CDR3 spans 12 residues. V gave up 9 bases and J gave up 6 bases; unmatched junction bases: 6. CDR3 nucleotides: TGTGCCACCGACAGGGGGCGAGGCGAGCAGTACTTC. This translates into CATDRGRGEQYF.

V and J are TRBV5-1 and TRBJ1-4; D is uncertain. The V end was cut by 3 bases, the J end by 8 bases, with 14 bases between. This CDR3 is built from 14 residues. Germline V lookup: CDR1 SGHRS, CDR2 YFSETQ. The CDR3 protein is CASSWSVGEEKLFF. The CDR3, as DNA: TGCGCCAGCAGCTGGTCCGTCGGGGAGGAAAAACTGTTTTTT.

The rearrangement links TRBV5-8 to TRBJ2-5; no reliable D call. Trimming pared 3 bases from V and 0 bases from J, leaving 6 bases between. Germline CDR1 is SGHTS and CDR2 is YDEGEE. This CDR3 region has 13 residues. The CDR3 spells CASSSLYQETQYF. CDR3 coding DNA: TGTGCCAGCAGCTCCCTGTACCAAGAGACCCAGTACTTC.

The V gene is TRBV7-2, the J gene TRBJ2-3, with TRBD2 matching over 12 bases. V trimming: 3 bases; J trimming: 0 bases; junction bases outside the gene matches: 4. The germline V gene has CDR1 SGHTA and CDR2 FQGNSA. The CDR3 consists of 17 residues. The DNA for the CDR3 is TGTGCCAGCAGCTTTAGACTAGCGGGGGTGAGCACAGATACGCAGTATTTT. Translation gives CASSFRLAGVSTDTQYF.

This chain connects TRBV5-1 to TRBJ2-3; tentatively, D is TRBD2 (6 bases). This CDR3 comprises 14 residues. Germline lookup yields CDR1 SGHRS and CDR2 YFSETQ. Trimming removed 0 bases at V and 5 bases at J, with 10 bases between. CDR3 region: CASSLDGGVDTQYF. The CDR3 DNA is TGCGCCAGCAGCTTGGACGGCGGGGTAGATACGCAGTATTTT.

The chain joins TRBV3-1 (or the pseudogene TRBV3-2) to TRBJ1-4; 7 bases are a match to TRBD1. CDR3 length: 16 amino acids. Trimming removed 1 base from V and 4 bases from J; junction bases left unmatched: 6. Germline V gene sequence: CDR1 LGHDT, CDR2 YNNKEL (reference sequence). Here the CDR3 DNA reads TGTGCCAGCAGCCAAGGAGACAGGGCGGATAATGAAAAACTGTTTTTT. Its translation: CASSQGDRADNEKLFF.

This sequence joins TRBV28 and TRBJ2-7; weak D call: TRBD2 (7 bases). CDR1 is MDHEN and CDR2 is SYDVKM in the germline V gene. The CDR3 consists of 13 residues. Trimming took 9 bases from V and 7 from J, leaving 19 bases between them. As DNA, the CDR3 is TGTGCCAGTGGGGGGGGGCCCCAGGGTGAGCAGTACTTC. Its protein product is CASGGGPQGEQYF.

The chain couples TRBV4-1 to TRBJ2-1, with D perhaps matching TRBD2 (5 bases). The germline V gene encodes CDR1 MGHRA and CDR2 YSYEKL. The CDR3 consists of 17 residues. Trimming shortened V by 0 bases and J by 0 bases, and 12 bases separated the two germline ends. The CDR3 DNA is TGCGCCAGCAGCCAAGATCGGACTGGATACTCCTACAATGAGCAGTTCTTC. It translates to CASSQDRTGYSYNEQFF.